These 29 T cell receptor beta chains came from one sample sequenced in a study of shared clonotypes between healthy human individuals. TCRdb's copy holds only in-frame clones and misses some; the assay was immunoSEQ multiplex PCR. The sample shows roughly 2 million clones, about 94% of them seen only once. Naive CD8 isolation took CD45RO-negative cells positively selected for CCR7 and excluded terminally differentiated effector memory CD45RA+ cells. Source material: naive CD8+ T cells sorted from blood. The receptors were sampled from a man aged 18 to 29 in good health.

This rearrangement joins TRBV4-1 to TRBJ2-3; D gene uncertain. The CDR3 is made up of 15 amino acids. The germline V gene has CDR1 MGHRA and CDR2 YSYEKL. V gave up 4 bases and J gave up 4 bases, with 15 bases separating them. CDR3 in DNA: TGCGCCAGCAGCCCTCCAGGACCTAGGGCAGATACGCAGTATTTT. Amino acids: CASSPPGPRADTQYF.

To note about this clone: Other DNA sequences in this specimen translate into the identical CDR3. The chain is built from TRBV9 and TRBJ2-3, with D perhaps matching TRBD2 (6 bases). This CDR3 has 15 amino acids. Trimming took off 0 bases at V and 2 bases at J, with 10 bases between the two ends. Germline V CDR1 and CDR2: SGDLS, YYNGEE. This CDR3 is CASSVEGGPTDTQYF. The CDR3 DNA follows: TGTGCCAGCAGCGTAGAGGGAGGCCCCACAGATACGCAGTATTTT.

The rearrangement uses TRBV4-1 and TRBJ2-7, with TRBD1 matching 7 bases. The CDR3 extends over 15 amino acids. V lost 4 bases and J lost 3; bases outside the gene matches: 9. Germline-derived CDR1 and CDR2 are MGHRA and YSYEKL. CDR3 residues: CASSPIGTEFYEQYF. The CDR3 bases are TGCGCCAGCAGCCCAATCGGGACAGAGTTCTACGAGCAGTACTTC.

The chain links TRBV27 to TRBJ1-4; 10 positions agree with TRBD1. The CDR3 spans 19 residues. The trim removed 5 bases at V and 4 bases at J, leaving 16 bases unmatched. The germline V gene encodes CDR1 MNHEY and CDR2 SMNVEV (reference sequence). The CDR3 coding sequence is TGTGCCAGCAGTCCAACCCCTGGGACAGGGGCTGGGGATAATGAAAAACTGTTTTTT. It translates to CASSPTPGTGAGDNEKLFF.

This CDR3 reads CASRFAGGLNTEAFF. For the CDR3, the DNA is TGTGCCAGCAGGTTTGCAGGGGGACTGAACACTGAAGCTTTCTTT. The chain employs TRBV5-4 and TRBJ1-1; 7 bases are a match to TRBD1. CDR3 length: 15 amino acids. In germline, CDR1 is SGHNT, CDR2 YYREEE (reference sequence). V dropped 5 bases and J dropped 0; count of bases not matched to a gene: 7.

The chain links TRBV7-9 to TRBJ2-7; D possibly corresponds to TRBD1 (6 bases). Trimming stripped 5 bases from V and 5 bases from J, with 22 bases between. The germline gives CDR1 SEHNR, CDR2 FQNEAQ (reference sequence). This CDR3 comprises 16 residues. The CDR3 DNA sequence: TGTGCCAGCAGCCCCGTACTGGGGGCCTGGGTCCACGAGCAGTACTTC. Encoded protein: CASSPVLGAWVHEQYF.

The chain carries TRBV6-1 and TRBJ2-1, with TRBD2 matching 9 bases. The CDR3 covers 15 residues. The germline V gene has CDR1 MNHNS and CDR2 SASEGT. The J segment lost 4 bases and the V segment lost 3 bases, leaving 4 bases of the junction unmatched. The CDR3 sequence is CASSDLAGGYNEQFF. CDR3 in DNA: TGTGCCAGCAGTGATTTGGCGGGAGGGTACAATGAGCAGTTCTTC.

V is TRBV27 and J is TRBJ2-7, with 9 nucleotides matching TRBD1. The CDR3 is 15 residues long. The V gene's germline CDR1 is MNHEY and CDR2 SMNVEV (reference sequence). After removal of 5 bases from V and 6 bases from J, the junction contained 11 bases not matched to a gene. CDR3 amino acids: CASSLQGTGGIEQYF. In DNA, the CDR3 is TGTGCCAGCAGTCTCCAAGGTACAGGGGGCATCGAGCAGTACTTC.

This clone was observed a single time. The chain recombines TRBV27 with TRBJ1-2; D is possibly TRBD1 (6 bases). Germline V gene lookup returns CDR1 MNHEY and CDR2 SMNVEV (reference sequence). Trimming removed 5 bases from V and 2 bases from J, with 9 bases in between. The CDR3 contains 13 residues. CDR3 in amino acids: CASSTGRNYGYTF. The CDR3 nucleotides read TGTGCCAGCAGTACAGGGCGAAACTATGGCTACACCTTC.

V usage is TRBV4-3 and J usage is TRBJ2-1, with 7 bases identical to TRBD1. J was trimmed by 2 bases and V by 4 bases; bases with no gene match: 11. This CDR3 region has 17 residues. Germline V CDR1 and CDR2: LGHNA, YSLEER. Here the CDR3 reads CASSRLTGTLPYNEQFF. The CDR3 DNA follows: TGCGCCAGCAGCCGATTGACAGGGACCCTCCCCTACAATGAGCAGTTCTTC.

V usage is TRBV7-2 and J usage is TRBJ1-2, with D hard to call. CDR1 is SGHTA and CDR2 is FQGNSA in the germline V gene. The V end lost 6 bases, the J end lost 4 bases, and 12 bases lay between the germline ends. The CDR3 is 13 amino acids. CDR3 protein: CASRVDKSYGYTF. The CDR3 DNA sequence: TGTGCCAGCAGGGTTGACAAATCCTATGGCTACACCTTC.

The CDR3 DNA follows: TGTGCCAGCAGTTACCCGGTACGGGGGGCCTCCTACGAGCAGTACTTC. Protein product: CASSYPVRGASYEQYF. The V and J genes are TRBV6-6 and TRBJ2-7, with D possibly matching TRBD2 (7 bases). The CDR3 has 16 residues. The germline V and J ends were trimmed by 2 bases and 0 bases, with 14 bases remaining between them. Germline-derived CDR1 and CDR2 are MNHNY and SVGAGI (reference sequence).

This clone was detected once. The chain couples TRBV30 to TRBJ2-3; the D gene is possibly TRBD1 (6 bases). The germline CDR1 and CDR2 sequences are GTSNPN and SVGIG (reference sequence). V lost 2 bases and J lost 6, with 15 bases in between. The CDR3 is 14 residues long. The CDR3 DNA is TGTGCCTGGAGTCGGGGACAAGGATTGGATACGCAGTATTTT. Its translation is CAWSRGQGLDTQYF. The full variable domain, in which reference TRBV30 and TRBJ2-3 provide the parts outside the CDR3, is SQTIHQWPATLVQPVGSPLSLECTVEGTSNPNLYWYRQAAGRGLQLLFYSVGIGQISSEVPQNLSASRPQDRQFILSSKKLLLSDSGFYLCAWSRGQGLDTQYFGPGTRLTVL.

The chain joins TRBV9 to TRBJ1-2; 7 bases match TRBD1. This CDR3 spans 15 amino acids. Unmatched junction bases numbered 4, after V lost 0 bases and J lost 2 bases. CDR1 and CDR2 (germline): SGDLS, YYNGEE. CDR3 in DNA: TGTGCCAGCAGCGTAGCCGGACAGGCGAACTATGGCTACACCTTC. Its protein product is CASSVAGQANYGYTF.

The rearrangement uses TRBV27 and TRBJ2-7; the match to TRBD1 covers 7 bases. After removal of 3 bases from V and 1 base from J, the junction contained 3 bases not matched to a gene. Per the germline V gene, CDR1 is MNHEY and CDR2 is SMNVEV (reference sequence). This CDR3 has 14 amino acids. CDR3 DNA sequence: TGTGCCAGCAGTTTCCTGGACAGGTCCTACGAGCAGTACTTC. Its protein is CASSFLDRSYEQYF.

CDR3 in amino acids: CASSDFLDNEQFF. The CDR3 DNA is TGTGCCAGCAGTGACTTTCTCGACAATGAGCAGTTCTTC. J is TRBJ2-1 and V is TRBV6-4; no definite D call. Per germline, CDR1 MRHNA and CDR2 SNTAGT. V was trimmed by 1 base and J by 5 bases, leaving 6 bases between them. The CDR3 runs 13 residues.

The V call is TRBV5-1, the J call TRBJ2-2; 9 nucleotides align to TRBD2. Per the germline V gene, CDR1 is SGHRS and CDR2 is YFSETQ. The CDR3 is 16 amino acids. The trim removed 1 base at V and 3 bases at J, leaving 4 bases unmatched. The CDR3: CASSLFLAGDTGELFF. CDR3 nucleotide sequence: TGCGCCAGCAGCTTGTTCTTAGCGGGGGACACCGGGGAGCTGTTTTTT.

The CDR3 sequence is CASSLGRGQSYEQYF. CDR3 DNA: TGTGCCAGCAGCTTAGGCCGCGGACAATCCTACGAGCAGTACTTC. This chain connects TRBV13 to TRBJ2-7, with D possibly matching TRBD1 (5 bases). This CDR3 spans 15 amino acids. Per the germline V gene, CDR1 is PRHDT and CDR2 is FYEKMQ (reference sequence). Trimming left V 0 bases short and J 1 base short, with 10 bases between.

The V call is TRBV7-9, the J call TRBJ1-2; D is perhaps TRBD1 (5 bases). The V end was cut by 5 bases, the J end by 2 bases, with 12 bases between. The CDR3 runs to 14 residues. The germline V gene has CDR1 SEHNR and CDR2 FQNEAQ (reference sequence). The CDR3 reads CASSTDSPNYGYTF. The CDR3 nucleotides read TGTGCCAGCAGCACAGACAGCCCCAACTATGGCTACACCTTC. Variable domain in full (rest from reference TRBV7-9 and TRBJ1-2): DTGVSQNPRHKITKRGQNVTFRCDPISEHNRLYWYRQTLGQGPEFLTYFQNEAQLEKSRLLSDRFSAERPKGSFSTLEIQRTEQGDSAMYLCASSTDSPNYGYTFGSGTRLTVV.

The CDR3 bases are TGTGCCAGCAGCCAAGGCCCAGGAGTAGTCACCGGGGAGCTGTTTTTT. Translating it yields CASSQGPGVVTGELFF. The rearrangement links TRBV14 to TRBJ2-2, with unresolved D. Trimming shortened V by 1 base and J by 4 bases, and 13 bases separated the two germline ends. The CDR3 has 16 amino acids. In germline, CDR1 is SGHDN, CDR2 FVKESK.

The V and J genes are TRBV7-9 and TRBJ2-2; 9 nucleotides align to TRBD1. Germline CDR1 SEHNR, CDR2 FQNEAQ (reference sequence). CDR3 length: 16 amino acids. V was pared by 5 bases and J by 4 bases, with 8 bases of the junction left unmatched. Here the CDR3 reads CASSIPGQGFTGELFF. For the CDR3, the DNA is TGTGCCAGCAGCATACCGGGACAGGGATTCACCGGGGAGCTGTTTTTT.

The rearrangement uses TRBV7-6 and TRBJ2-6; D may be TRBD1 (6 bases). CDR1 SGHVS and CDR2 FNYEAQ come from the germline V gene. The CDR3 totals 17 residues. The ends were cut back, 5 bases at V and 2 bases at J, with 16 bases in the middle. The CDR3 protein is CASSEEGQGTGANVLTF. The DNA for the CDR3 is TGTGCCAGCAGCGAAGAAGGGCAGGGGACTGGGGCCAACGTCCTGACTTTC.

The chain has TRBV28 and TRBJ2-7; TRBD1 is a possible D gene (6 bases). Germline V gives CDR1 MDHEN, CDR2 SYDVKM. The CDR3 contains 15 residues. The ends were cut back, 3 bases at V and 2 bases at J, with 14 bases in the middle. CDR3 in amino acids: CASSLGAGPTYEQYF. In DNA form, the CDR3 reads TGTGCCAGCAGTTTGGGGGCAGGGCCAACCTACGAGCAGTACTTC.

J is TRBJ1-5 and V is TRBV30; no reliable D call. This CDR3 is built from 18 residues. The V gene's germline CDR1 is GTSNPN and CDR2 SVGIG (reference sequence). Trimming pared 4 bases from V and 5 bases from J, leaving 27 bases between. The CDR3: CAWNPSNPGPLAYQPQHF. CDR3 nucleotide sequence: TGTGCCTGGAATCCTTCTAACCCGGGCCCCCTGGCGTATCAGCCCCAGCATTTT.

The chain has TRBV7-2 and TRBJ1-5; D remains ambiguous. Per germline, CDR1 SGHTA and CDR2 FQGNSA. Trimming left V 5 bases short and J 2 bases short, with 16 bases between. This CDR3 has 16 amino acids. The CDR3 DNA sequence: TGTGCCAGCAGCCCAATGGCGGGGTTAGGCAATCAGCCCCAGCATTTT. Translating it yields CASSPMAGLGNQPQHF.

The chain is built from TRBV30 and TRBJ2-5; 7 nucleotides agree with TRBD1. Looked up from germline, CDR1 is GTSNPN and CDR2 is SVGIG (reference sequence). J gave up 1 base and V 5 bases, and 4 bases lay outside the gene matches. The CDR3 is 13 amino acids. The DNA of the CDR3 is TGTGCCTGGGATCAGGGGGTCCAAGAGACCCAGTACTTC. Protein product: CAWDQGVQETQYF.

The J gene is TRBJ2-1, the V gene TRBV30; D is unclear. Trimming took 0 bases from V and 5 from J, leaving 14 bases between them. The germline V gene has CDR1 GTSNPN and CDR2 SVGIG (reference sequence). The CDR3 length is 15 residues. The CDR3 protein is CAWSVGSSNHNEQFF. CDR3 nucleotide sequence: TGTGCCTGGAGTGTTGGTAGTTCGAACCACAATGAGCAGTTCTTC. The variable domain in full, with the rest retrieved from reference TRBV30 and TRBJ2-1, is SQTIHQWPATLVQPVGSPLSLECTVEGTSNPNLYWYRQAAGRGLQLLFYSVGIGQISSEVPQNLSASRPQDRQFILSSKKLLLSDSGFYLCAWSVGSSNHNEQFFGPGTRLTVL.

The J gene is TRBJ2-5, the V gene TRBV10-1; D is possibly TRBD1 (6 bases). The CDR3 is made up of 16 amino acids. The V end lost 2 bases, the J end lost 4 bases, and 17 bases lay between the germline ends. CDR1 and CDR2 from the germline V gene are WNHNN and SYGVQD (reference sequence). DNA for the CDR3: TGCGCCAGCAGTGAGGAACGGACAGCCCGGCGAGAGACCCAGTACTTC. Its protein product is CASSEERTARRETQYF.

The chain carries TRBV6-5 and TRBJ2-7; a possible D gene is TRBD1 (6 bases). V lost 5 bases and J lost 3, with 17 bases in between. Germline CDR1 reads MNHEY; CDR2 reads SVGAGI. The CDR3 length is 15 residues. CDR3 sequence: CASSPDSANFYEQYF. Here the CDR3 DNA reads TGTGCCAGCAGTCCGGACAGTGCGAATTTCTACGAGCAGTACTTC.